Included here is one TCR beta chain sequence, with context. Its cognate antigen has yet to be identified. No base quality information exists; no much larger clone differs at one position. The source of the sample is a study of PD-1 blockade in classical Hodgkin lymphoma (dated by TCRdb to 2018 to 2020). As for the study more broadly: Nivolumab dosing was 3 mg/kg intravenously every 2 weeks, continuing until either disease progression or unacceptable toxicity. The study used CyTOF and TCR beta sequencing to define a peripheral blood immune signature of response to PD-1 blockade in classical Hodgkin lymphoma.

The Qiagen DNeasy kit was used to extract genomic DNA from unsorted PBMCs and from the negatively selected CD4+ and CD8+ fractions. TCR beta CDR3 regions were subjected to amplification by immunoSEQ multiplex PCR with primers that anneal to V and J segments. A synthetic immune receptor repertoire was used to minimize amplification bias, and any residual bias was removed computationally once sequencing was done. Concerning the study's data processing: Custom Python scripts were used to quantify repertoire diversity as the Shannon entropy index. Unsorted, CD4+ and CD8+ repertoires were examined separately, except in combined analyses, for which CD4+ and CD8+ sequences were merged in silico. A clone counted as expanded when the clone's frequency after treatment rose at least 2-fold relative to C1D1, and clones undetected at baseline were given a pseudocount of 0.5. Clones with 0 or 1 copy at C1D1 were defined as singleton clones, while clones with 2 or more copies were defined as non-singleton clones. Clones expanded in unsorted samples were annotated as CD4+, CD8+ or unknown by matching protein sequences in sorted samples from the same patient. Wilcoxon tests on paired samples were used to test diversity changes from C1D1 to C4D1. TCRdb carries this immuneACCESS record with in-frame sequences only. Its versions omit some clonotypes, under half of them owing to an unresolved V gene in the studies checked, with the rest unexplained. Clone size and V and J calls were adopted from that table, with D and trimming inferred from the DNA. The sample data list more than 30,000 clones, and roughly 80% of these were observed just once. The ten largest clones add up to approximately 32% of the sample.

The CDR3 numbers 14 residues from cysteine through phenylalanine. Only CDR3 DNA is held: 42 bases, read in frame from base 1. From the germline V gene, CDR1 is SNHLY and CDR2 is FYNNEI. Trimming removed 2 bases from V and 9 bases from J, leaving 15 bases between the germline ends. The sample's time point label, decoded: cycle 1 day 1 (C1D1), immediately before nivolumab initiation. All trial patients had relapsed after autologous stem cell transplantation, with cohorts A, B and C differing in prior brentuximab vedotin exposure. The trial cohort comprised 60 or so patients with relapsed/refractory classical Hodgkin lymphoma whose best overall responses were complete response, partial response or progressive disease. Trial patients were treated with single-agent nivolumab in the multi-cohort phase II CheckMate 205 trial. An independent review committee assessed best overall response using the 2007 International Working Group response criteria. Trial PBMCs were collected just before the start of nivolumab (C1D1) and during therapy at cycle 2 day 1 and cycle 4 day 1. Peripheral blood was collected in 8 mL Vacutainer Cell Preparation Tubes, from which PBMCs were isolated by centrifugation and then cryopreserved.

On the study overall, not on this receptor specifically: Newly diagnosed patients were reported to have lower baseline TCR diversity than healthy donors, and relapsed/refractory patients were reported to have lower baseline TCR diversity still. CD4+ but not CD8+ TCR diversity rose significantly by C4D1 (p=0.0027 vs p=0.16), most apparent in complete responders (p=0.02). Lower diversity was observed in patients in whom nivolumab was started less than 1 year after ASCT, and these patients were excluded from later analyses so that confounding by immune reconstitution would be avoided. Trial patients with a complete response had baseline diversity similar to that of newly diagnosed patients, while partial responders and progressors had significantly lower diversity. The study was restricted to a single clinical trial cohort, and the causes of repertoire differences, possibly disease activity or prior therapy, were left undefined.

This TCR came from a human donor with classical Hodgkin lymphoma. This sequence uses TRBV2 and TRBJ2-3; the D gene is unclear. Sample: peripheral blood mononuclear cells (PBMCs), taken at baseline. The DNA sequence is as follows: TGTGCCAGCAGTGAATTGACACCTGGAGAAACGCAGTATTTT. Its translation reads: CASSELTPGETQYF.